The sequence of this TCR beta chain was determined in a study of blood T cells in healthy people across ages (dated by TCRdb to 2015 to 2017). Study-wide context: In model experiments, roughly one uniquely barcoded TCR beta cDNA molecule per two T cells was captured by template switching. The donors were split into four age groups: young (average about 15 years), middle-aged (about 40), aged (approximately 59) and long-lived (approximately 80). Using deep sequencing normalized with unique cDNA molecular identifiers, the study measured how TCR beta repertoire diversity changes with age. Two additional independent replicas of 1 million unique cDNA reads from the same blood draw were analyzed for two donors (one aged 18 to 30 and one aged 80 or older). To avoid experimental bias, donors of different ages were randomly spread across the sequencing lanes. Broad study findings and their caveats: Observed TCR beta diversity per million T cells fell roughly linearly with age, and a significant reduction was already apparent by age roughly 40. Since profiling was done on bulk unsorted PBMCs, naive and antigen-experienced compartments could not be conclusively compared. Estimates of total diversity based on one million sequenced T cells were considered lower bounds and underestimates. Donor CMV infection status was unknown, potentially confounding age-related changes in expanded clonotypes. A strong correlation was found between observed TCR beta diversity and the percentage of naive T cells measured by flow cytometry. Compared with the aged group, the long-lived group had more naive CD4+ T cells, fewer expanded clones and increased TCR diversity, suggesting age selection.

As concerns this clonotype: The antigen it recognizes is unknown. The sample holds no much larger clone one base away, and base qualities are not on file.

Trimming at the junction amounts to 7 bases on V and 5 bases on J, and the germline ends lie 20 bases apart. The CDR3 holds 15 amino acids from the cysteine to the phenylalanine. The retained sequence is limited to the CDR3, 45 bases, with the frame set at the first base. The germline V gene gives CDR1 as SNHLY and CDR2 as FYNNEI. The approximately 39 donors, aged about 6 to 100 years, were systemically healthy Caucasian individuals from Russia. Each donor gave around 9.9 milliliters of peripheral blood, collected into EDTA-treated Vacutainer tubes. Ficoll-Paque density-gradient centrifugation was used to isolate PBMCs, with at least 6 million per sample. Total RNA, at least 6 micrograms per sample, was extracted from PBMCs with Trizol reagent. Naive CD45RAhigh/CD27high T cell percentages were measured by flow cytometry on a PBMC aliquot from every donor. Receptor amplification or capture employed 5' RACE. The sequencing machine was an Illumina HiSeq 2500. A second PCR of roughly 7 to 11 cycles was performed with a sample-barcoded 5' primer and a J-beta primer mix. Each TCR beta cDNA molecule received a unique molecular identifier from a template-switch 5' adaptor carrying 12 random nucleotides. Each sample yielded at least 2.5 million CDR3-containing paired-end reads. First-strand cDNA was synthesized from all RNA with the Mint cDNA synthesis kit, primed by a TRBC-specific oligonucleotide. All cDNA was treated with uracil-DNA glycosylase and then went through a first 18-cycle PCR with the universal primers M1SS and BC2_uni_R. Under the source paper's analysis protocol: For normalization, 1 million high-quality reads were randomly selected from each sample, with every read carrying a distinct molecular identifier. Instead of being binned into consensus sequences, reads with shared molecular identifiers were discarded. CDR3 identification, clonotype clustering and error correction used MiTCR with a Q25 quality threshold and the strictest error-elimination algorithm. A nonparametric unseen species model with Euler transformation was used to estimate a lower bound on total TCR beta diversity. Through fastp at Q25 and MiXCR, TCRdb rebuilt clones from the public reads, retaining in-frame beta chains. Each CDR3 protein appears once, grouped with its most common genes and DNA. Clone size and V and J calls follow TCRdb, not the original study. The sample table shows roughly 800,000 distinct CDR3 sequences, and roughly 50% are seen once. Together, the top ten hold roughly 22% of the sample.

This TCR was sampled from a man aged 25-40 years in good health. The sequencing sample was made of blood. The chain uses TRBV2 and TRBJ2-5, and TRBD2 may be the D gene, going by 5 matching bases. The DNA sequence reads TGTGCCAGCACCACCGACCGGGCGGGTAGGGAGACCCAGTACTTC. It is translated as CASTTDRAGRETQYF.